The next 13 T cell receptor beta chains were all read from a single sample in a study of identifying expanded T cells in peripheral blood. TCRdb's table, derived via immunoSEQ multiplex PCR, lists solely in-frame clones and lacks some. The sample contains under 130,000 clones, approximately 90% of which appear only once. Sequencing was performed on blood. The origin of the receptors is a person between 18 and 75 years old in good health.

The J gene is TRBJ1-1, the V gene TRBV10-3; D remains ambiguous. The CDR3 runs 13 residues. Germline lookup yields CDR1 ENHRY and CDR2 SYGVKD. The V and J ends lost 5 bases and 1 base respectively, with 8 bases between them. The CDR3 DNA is TGTGCCATCAGTCTGACGGCGAACACTGAAGCTTTCTTT. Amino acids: CAISLTANTEAFF.

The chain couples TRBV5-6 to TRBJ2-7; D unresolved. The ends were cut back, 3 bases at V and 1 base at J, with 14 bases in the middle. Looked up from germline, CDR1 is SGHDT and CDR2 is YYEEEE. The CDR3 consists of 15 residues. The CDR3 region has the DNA TGTGCCAGCAGCTATGGGCTAGGATCGTCCTACGAGCAGTACTTC. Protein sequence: CASSYGLGSSYEQYF. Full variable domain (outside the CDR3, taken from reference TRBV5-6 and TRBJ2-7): DAGVTQSPTHLIKTRGQQVTLRCSPKSGHDTVSWYQQALGQGPQFIFQYYEEEERQRGNFPDRFSGHQFPNYSSELNVNALLLGDSALYLCASSYGLGSSYEQYFGPGTRLTVT.

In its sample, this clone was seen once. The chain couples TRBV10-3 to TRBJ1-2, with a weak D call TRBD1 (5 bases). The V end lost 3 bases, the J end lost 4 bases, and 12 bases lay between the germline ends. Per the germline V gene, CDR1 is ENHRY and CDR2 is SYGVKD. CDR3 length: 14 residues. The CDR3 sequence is CAISEEGRVYGYTF. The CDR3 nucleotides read TGTGCCATCAGTGAAGAAGGCAGGGTCTATGGCTACACCTTC.

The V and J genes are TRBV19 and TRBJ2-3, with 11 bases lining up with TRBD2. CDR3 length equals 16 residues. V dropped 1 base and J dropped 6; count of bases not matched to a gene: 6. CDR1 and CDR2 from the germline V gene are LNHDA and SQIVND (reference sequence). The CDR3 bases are TGTGCCAGTAGTATAGGCGGTAGCGGGGGGGCCGATACGCAGTATTTT. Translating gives CASSIGGSGGADTQYF.

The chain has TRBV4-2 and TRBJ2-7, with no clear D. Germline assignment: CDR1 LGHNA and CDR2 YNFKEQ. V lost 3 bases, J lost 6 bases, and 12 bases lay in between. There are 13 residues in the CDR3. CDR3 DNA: TGTGCCAGCAGCCAGTCTTTAGCATCCGAGCAGTACTTC. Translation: CASSQSLASEQYF.

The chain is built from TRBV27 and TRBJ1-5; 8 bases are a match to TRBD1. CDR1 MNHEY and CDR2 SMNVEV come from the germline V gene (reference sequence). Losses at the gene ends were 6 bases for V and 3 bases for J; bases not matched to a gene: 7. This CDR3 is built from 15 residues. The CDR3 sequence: CASRLDRDINQPQHF. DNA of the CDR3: TGTGCCAGCAGACTGGACAGGGACATCAATCAGCCCCAGCATTTT.

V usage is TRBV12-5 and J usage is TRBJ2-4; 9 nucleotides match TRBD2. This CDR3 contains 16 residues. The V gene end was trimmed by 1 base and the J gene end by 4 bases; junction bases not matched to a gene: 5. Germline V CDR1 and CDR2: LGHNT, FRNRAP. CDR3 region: CASGLGLAGSKNIQYF. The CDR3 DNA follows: TGTGCTAGTGGTTTGGGTCTAGCGGGGAGTAAAAACATTCAGTACTTC.

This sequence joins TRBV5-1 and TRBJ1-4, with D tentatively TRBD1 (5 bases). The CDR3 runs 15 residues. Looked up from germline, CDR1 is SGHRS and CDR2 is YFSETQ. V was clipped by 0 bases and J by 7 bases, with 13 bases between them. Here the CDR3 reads CASSLVGTGFEKLFF. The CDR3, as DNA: TGCGCCAGCAGCTTGGTTGGGACGGGTTTTGAAAAACTGTTTTTT.

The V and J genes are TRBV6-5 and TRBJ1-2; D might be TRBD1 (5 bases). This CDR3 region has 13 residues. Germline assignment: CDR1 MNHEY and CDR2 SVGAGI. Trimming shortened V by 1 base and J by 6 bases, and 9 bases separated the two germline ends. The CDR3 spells CASSYFIRDGYTF. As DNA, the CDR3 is TGTGCCAGCAGTTACTTTATCAGGGATGGCTACACCTTC.

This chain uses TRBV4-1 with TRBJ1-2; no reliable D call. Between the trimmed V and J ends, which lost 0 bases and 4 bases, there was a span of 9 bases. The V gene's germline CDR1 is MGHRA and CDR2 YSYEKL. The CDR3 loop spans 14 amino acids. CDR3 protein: CASSQERITYGYTF. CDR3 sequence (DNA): TGCGCCAGCAGCCAAGAACGTATTACCTATGGCTACACCTTC.

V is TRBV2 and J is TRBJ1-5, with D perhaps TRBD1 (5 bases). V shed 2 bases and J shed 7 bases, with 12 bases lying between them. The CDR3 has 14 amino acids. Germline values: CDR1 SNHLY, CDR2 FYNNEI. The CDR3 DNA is TGTGCCAGCAGTGAAAATGCAGGGTCCCAGCCCCAGCATTTT. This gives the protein CASSENAGSQPQHF.

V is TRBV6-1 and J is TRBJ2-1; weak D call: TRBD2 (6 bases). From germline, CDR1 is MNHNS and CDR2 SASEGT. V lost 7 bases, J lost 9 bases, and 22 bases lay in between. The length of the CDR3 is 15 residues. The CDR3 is CASIPNREISGEQFF. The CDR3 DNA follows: TGTGCCAGCATTCCAAATCGGGAGATCTCTGGTGAGCAGTTCTTC.

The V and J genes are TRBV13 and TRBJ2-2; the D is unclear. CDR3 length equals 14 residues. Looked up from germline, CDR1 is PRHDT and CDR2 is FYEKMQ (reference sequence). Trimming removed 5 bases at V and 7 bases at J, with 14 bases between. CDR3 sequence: CASSPGPIVGELFF. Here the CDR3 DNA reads TGTGCCAGCAGCCCCGGGCCCATCGTCGGGGAGCTGTTTTTT.